The table lists the clone carrying this T cell receptor beta chain with many counts. The antigen remains unidentified. This sample is part of a study of Ad26.COV2.S vaccination and SARS-CoV-2 variants. The CDR3 spans 17 residues. The J segment lost 2 bases and the V segment lost 1 base, leaving 10 bases of the junction unmatched. Germline-derived CDR1 and CDR2 are SGHKS and YYEKEE (reference sequence). Produced via immunoSEQ multiplex PCR; TCRdb's table is partial and in-frame only. Found here are roughly 100,000 clones, about 78% of them singletons; the top ten hold 17%. Study-level findings and limits: Vaccine recipients posted higher spike-specific TCR breadth than their placebo counterparts. Comparability of non-spike TCR breadth was observed across vaccine and placebo recipients. Researchers cautioned that TCR breadth and depth analyses may have underestimated total T cell responses.

This TCR was sampled from a human donor who had recovered from COVID-19. The sample here was peripheral blood, taken after recovery from COVID-19. The chain employs TRBV5-5 and TRBJ2-3; 7 nucleotides match TRBD2. CDR3 protein: CASSLFTGLDLTDTQYF. As DNA, the CDR3 is TGTGCCAGCAGCTTGTTTACCGGACTAGACCTCACAGATACGCAGTATTTT.